This record covers a single TCR beta chain. Which antigen it targets is not known. No much larger clone exists at a distance of one base, and base qualities are not known. V drops 1 base and J drops 5 bases, leaving 11 bases in between. The germline V gene encodes CDR1 SGHVS and CDR2 FQNEAQ. From the cysteine through the phenylalanine, the CDR3 covers 15 amino acids. Only the CDR3 portion is preserved as DNA: 45 bases, with reading frame beginning at the first base. This sample was included in a study of blood T cell repertoires in COVID-19 (dated by TCRdb to 2018 to 2021). For the study in its entirety: Samples covering the acute and convalescent phases of COVID-19 were provided by collaborators in the United States, Italy and Spain. Where HLA class I and class II types were available, the types were taken from metadata supplied by the sample provider, not from assay-based typing. The prospective study material was composed of cDNA or gDNA derived from T cells, B-cell-depleted T cells, or PBMCs. The sample metadata nearly always contained a de-identified subject ID, COVID-19 status, age in years and sex. The repertoires were released in a freely available public database meant as a resource for research on the immune response to SARS-CoV-2. The samples were drawn from two sources: the first 160 participants of the ongoing ImmuneRACE study, and 1,000 to 1,500 subjects contributed by 6 global collaborators. Deeply sampled blood TCRbeta repertoires from subjects exposed to, actively infected with, or recovered from COVID-19 were included in the dataset.

Points the paper makes about the study in general: The amount of clinical and demographic metadata varied by source and participant and was provided uncurated.

The immunoSEQ Assay, a bias-controlled multiplex PCR, was used to amplify TCRbeta CDR3 regions from genomic DNA. From the authors' description of their analysis: The number of nucleated cells in each sample was estimated from the amplification of reference gene primers within the assay. Sequence reads were collapsed and filtered to measure the absolute abundance of every unique TCRbeta CDR3 rearrangement. For each sample, productive Simpson clonality was calculated as the square root of Simpson's diversity index over productive rearrangements. TCRdb limited this immuneACCESS table to in-frame rearrangements with V and J called. A share of clones is missing; checked studies link under half to unresolved V genes, and the rest is unexplained. V and J calls and clone size are those listed in that table; D and trimming were worked out from the DNA. Counted in this sample were about 140,000 clones; around 78% of them appeared once. The top ten clonotypes cover more than 3.5% of the sample.

Each collaborating institution followed its own protocols to collect whole blood in K2EDTA tubes. For TCRbeta analysis, collaborator samples were shipped as frozen whole blood, as isolated PBMCs, or as DNA extracted from either sample type. The rearrangement joined TRBV7-8 to TRBJ2-2; D gene: possibly TRBD2, on 5 matching bases. The receptor was derived from a woman older than 75 with active or convalescent COVID-19. Sequenced sample: peripheral blood. The DNA sequence is TGTGCCAGCAGCTTAGTAGACCCGGGGACCGGGGAGCTGTTTTTT. It translates as CASSLVDPGTGELFF. Extended through the reference TRBV7-8 and TRBJ2-2 proteins, this CDR3 yields the full variable domain: GAGVSQSPRYKVAKRGQDVALRCDPISGHVSLFWYQQALGQGPEFLTYFQNEAQLDKSGLPSDRFFAERPEGSVSTLKIQRTQQEDSAVYLCASSLVDPGTGELFFGEGSRLTVL.